These T cell receptor beta chains were read from a single sample in a study of blood T cell repertoires in COVID-19. Clones were sequenced by immunoSEQ multiplex PCR, and TCRdb holds only the in-frame ones, with some missing. In the table there are 250,000 to 300,000 clones, approximately 86% of which are singletons. Sequenced material: peripheral blood. The receptors shown here come from a woman in her sixties or seventies with COVID-19, enrolled during active disease. CDR3s include the opening cysteine and the closing phenylalanine or tryptophan. Fields, in order: D gene, V gene, J gene, clone size, CDR3 DNA, CDR3 protein. The D gene is left open where the match is weak. Clone size, where shown, is once, few, many, or a class for clones that have expanded.

.	TRBV6-6	TRBJ1-2	once	TGTGCCAGCAGTTCGACAGATTATGCTAACTATGGCTACACCTTC	CASSSTDYANYGYTF
TRBD2	TRBV6-5	TRBJ2-7	.	TGTGCCAGCAGTTTAGCGGGGGGGCCTTCCTACGAGCAGTACTTC	CASSLAGGPSYEQYF
.	TRBV19	TRBJ2-7	.	TGTGCCAGTAGTGATGGCACCAACTACGAGCAGTACTTC	CASSDGTNYEQYF
.	TRBV7-8	TRBJ2-3	.	TGTGCCAGCACGCGATTCGGACTCCTCAAAGATACGCAGTATTTT	CASTRFGLLKDTQYF
.	TRBV6-5	TRBJ1-3	.	TGTGCCAGCAGTAGCCAAATCCGGAACACCATATATTTT	CASSSQIRNTIYF
TRBD2	TRBV30	TRBJ2-5	.	TGTGCCTGGAGACTGACTAGCGGGGGGGCCGGAGAGACCCAGTACTTC	CAWRLTSGGAGETQYF
TRBD1	TRBV2	TRBJ1-4	.	TGTGCCAGCAGTGAGGTCAGGGGGTATGAAAAACTGTTTTTT	CASSEVRGYEKLFF
TRBD2	TRBV19	TRBJ2-3	.	TGTGCCAGTACCACTAGCGGGGGGAACACAGATACGCAGTATTTT	CASTTSGGNTDTQYF
TRBD1	TRBV6-5	TRBJ1-5	.	TGTGCCAGCAGCGACAGGGTCTATCAGCCCCAGCATTTT	CASSDRVYQPQHF
TRBD1	TRBV19	TRBJ1-5	.	TGTGCCAGTAGTTCCTCATACAGGGGTCAGCCCCAGCATTTT	CASSSSYRGQPQHF
.	TRBV24-1	TRBJ2-7	.	TGTGCCACCAGTGGGGACACATACGAGCAGTACTTC	CATSGDTYEQYF
.	TRBV5-1	TRBJ2-3	.	TGCGCCAGCAGCTTGGGAGCGGCTAGCACAGATACGCAGTATTTT	CASSLGAASTDTQYF
TRBD2	TRBV5-4	TRBJ2-1	.	TGTGCCAGCAGCTTGGGCGGGGGGAGGAATGAGCAGTTCTTC	CASSLGGGRNEQFF
.	TRBV27	TRBJ2-1	.	TGTGCCAGCAGTTTAACAGGGATCGGCAATGAGCAGTTCTTC	CASSLTGIGNEQFF
.	TRBV5-1	TRBJ1-1	few	TGCGCCAGCAGCCCAGGGAGTTCAGGGGCGGACACTGAAGCTTTCTTT	CASSPGSSGADTEAFF
.	TRBV27	TRBJ2-1	.	TGTGCCAGCAGTTTAAGGGGCGAGCAGTTCTTC	CASSLRGEQFF
.	TRBV15	TRBJ2-3	.	TGTGCCACCTCACAATTCACAGATACGCAGTATTTT	CATSQFTDTQYF
TRBD2	TRBV7-2	TRBJ2-7	.	TGTGCCAGCAGCCCTGGACTAGTAGTCCACGAGCAGTACTTC	CASSPGLVVHEQYF
.	TRBV12-5	TRBJ1-2	.	TGTGCTAGTGAATATAACTATGGCTACACCTTC	CASEYNYGYTF
TRBD2	TRBV30	TRBJ2-5	once	TGTGCCTGGAGTACGGGACTAGCGGGATATAAGACCCAGTACTTC	CAWSTGLAGYKTQYF
TRBD2	TRBV2	TRBJ2-2	.	TGTGCCAGCGCGTCTAGCGGGGGGGCCGGGGAGCTGTTTTTT	CASASSGGAGELFF
TRBD2	TRBV5-4	TRBJ2-3	.	TGTGCCAGCAGCTTGGGAAGGACTAGCGCTGATACGCAGTATTTT	CASSLGRTSADTQYF
.	TRBV7-2	TRBJ2-1	once	TGTGCCTCCAAGCCGGACAGCTACAATGAGCAGTTCTTC	CASKPDSYNEQFF
TRBD1	TRBV24-1	TRBJ1-3	.	TGTGCCACCAGTGACCCACGACAGGGGGAAGGAAGAAACACCATATATTTT	CATSDPRQGEGRNTIYF
TRBD1	TRBV5-5	TRBJ1-2	once	TGTGCCAGCAGCTTACAGGGGGCGGATGGCTACACCTTC	CASSLQGADGYTF
TRBD1	TRBV29-1	TRBJ2-7	once	TGCAGCGTTGAAGGGGACAGGGGCTCCTACGAGCAGTACTTC	CSVEGDRGSYEQYF
TRBD1	TRBV24-1	TRBJ1-4	.	TGTGCCACCGGGACAGGACTTAATGAAAAACTGTTTTTT	CATGTGLNEKLFF
.	TRBV5-1	TRBJ2-4	.	TGCGCCAGCAGCTTGGGAGGCGAAAACATTCAGTACTTC	CASSLGGENIQYF
TRBD1	TRBV12-3/TRBV12-4	TRBJ1-2	.	TGTGCCAGCAGTTACAGGGGGGATGGCTACACCTTC	CASSYRGDGYTF
.	TRBV5-6	TRBJ1-2	.	TGTGCCAGCAGCTTCTTGGGGTCAACAGGGCGGGATGGCTACACCTTC	CASSFLGSTGRDGYTF
TRBD1	TRBV19	TRBJ2-2	.	TGTGCCAGTAGGATTGGGACAGGGGACTTCGGGGAGCTGTTTTTT	CASRIGTGDFGELFF
TRBD1	TRBV28	TRBJ1-1	.	TGTGCCAGCAGTTTAAGGACAGGGCAGATTCGGAACACTGAAGCTTTCTTT	CASSLRTGQIRNTEAFF
TRBD1	TRBV4-1	TRBJ1-1	.	TGCGCCAGCAGCCCGACAGGGGGCTGGTACACTGAAGCTTTCTTT	CASSPTGGWYTEAFF
TRBD2	TRBV6-6	TRBJ2-7	.	TGTGCCAGCAGTTCCCCGGGGGGGGCCGAGCAGTACTTC	CASSSPGGAEQYF